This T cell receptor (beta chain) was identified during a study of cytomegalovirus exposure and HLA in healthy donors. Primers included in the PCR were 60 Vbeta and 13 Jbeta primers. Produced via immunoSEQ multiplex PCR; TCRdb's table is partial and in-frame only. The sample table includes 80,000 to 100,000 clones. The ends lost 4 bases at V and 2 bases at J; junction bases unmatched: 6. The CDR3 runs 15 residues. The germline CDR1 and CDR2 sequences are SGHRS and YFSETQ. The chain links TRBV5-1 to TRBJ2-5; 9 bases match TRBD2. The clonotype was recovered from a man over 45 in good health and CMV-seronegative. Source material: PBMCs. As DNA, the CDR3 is TGCGCCAGCAGCCCCGGGACTAGCATACAAGAGACCCAGTACTTC. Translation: CASSPGTSIQETQYF. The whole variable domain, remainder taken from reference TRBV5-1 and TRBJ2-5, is KAGVTQTPRYLIKTRGQQVTLSCSPISGHRSVSWYQQTPGQGLQFLFEYFSETQRNKGNFPGRFSGRQFSNSRSEMNVSTLELGDSALYLCASSPGTSIQETQYFGPGTRLLVL.